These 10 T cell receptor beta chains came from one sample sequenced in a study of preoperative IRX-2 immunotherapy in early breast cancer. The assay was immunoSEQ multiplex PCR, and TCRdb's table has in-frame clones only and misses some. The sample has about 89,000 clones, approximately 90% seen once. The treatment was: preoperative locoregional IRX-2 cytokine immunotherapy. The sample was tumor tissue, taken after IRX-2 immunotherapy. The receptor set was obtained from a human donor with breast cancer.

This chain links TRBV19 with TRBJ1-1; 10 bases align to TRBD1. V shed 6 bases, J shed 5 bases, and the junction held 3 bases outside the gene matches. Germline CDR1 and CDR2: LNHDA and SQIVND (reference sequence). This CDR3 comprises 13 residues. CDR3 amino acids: CASRGQGRTEAFF. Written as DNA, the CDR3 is TGTGCCAGTAGGGGACAGGGGAGGACTGAAGCTTTCTTT.

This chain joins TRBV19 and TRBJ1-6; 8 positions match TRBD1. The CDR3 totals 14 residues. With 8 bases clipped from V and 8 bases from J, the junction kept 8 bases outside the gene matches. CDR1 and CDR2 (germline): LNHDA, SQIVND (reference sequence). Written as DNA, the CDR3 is TGTGCCAGTGCCCTGGGACAGGCGGATTCACCCCTCCACTTT. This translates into CASALGQADSPLHF.

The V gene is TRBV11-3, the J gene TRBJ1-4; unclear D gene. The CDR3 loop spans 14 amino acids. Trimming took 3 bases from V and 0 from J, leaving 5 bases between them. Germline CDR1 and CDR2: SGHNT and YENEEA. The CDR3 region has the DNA TGTGCCAGCAGCTTGAGTGCAACTAATGAAAAACTGTTTTTT. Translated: CASSLSATNEKLFF.

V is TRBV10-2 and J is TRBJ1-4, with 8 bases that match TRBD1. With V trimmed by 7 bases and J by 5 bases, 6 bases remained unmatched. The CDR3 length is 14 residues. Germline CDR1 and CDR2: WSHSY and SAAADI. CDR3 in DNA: TGCGCCAGCACCTCGACAGGGGCGAATGAAAAACTGTTTTTT. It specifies CASTSTGANEKLFF.

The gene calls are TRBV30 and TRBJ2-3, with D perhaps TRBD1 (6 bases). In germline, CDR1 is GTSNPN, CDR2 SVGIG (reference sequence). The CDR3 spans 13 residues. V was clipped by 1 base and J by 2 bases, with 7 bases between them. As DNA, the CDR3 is TGTGCCTGGAGTGGGGGGCCCACAGATACGCAGTATTTT. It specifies CAWSGGPTDTQYF.

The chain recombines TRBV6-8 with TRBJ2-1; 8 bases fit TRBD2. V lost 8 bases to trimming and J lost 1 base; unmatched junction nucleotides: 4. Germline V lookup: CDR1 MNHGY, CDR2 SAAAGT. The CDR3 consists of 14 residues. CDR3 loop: CASSRGASYNEQFF. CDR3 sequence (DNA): TGTGCCAGCTCGCGGGGGGCATCCTACAATGAGCAGTTCTTC.

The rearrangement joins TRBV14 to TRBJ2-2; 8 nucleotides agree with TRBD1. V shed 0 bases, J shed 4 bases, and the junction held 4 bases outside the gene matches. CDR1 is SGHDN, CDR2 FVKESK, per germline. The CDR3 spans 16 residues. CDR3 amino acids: CASSQDPGTGTGELFF. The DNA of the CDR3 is TGTGCCAGCAGCCAAGATCCCGGGACAGGCACCGGGGAGCTGTTTTTT.

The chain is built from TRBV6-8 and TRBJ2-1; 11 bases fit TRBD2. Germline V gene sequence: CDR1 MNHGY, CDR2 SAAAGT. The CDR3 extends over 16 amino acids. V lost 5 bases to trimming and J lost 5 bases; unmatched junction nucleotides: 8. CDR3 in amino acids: CASSGVSGGANNEQFF. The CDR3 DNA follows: TGTGCCAGCAGTGGGGTTAGCGGGGGGGCGAACAATGAGCAGTTCTTC.

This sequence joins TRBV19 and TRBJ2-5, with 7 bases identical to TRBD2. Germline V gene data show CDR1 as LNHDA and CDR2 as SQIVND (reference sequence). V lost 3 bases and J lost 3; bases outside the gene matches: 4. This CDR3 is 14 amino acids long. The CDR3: CASSMGGVEETQYF. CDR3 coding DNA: TGTGCCAGTAGTATGGGGGGGGTCGAAGAGACCCAGTACTTC.

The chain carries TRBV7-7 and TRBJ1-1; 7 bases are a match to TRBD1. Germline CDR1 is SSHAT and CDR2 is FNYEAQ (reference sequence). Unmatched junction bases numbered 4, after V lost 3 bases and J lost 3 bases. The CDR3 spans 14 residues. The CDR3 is CASSLTGRDTEAFF. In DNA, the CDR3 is TGTGCCAGCAGCTTGACAGGGCGAGACACTGAAGCTTTCTTT.